This T cell receptor (beta chain) was observed in a study of shared clonotypes between healthy human individuals (dated by TCRdb to 2018 to 2021). With regard to the full study: Two women and a few men aged 18 to 49 years were included in the cohort. To increase sequencing depth and limit assay-specific biases, TCR repertoire library preparation and sequencing were carried out by different laboratories using diverse techniques. For each donor, three plates each were used for CD4 naive and CD4 memory, two plates were used for CD8 naive, and one plate was used for CD8 memory. The study deeply sequenced blood TCR repertoires of five healthy adults to estimate repertoire size and the extent of clonotype sharing between individuals. Leukapheresis yielded between about 0.9 and 10 billion PBMCs per donor.

The germline V gene supplies CDR1 KGHSH and CDR2 LQKENI. Unmatched junction bases come to 13, with V trimmed by 3 bases and J by 8 bases. From the cysteine up to the phenylalanine, the CDR3 has a length of 17 residues. The only DNA kept is the CDR3, 51 bases in frame from the first base. The donors were healthy, HIV-negative adults who had no recently reported acute infections or vaccinations. Every donor was a Caucasian adult living in Nashville, Tennessee, USA. CD4+ T cells were enriched by magnetic negative selection; naive cells were then positively selected on CD45RA, and the negative fraction formed the memory subset. Blood was obtained by leukapheresis, after which PBMCs were separated by Ficoll-Histopaque density gradient centrifugation and cryopreserved in liquid nitrogen vapor phase. Analytical flow cytometry was used to check the purity and quantity of each magnetically sorted T cell population. From each sorted fraction, genomic DNA was isolated and quantified by UV absorbance on a Nanodrop 2000c.

Paper-wide results and their limitations: Sampling was restricted to blood, and TCR repertoires in tissue are likely to differ from TCR repertoires in blood. Because the study included a small number of donors, the genetic and exposure-history diversity represented was limited. Higher generation probabilities were observed for clonotypes shared by all four sorted-subset donors than for non-shared clonotypes. Even with the large sequencing depth, rarefaction of the sorted-subset datasets indicated that sequencing was incomplete. About 5% of naive CD4, 3.5% of naive CD8, roughly 2.4% of memory CD4, and more than 0.35% of memory CD8 clonotypes were shared across a handful of donors. Naive subsets generally had larger estimated clonotype richness than memory subsets did. Based on pairwise subsampling, the degree of clonotype sharing among donors was expected to be affected by sequencing depth.

Details on this clone: Its binding antigen is unknown. Per-nucleotide qualities are absent, and no much larger clonotype sits a single base away.

Using the deep immunoSEQ assay, TCR CDR3 regions were amplified from genomic DNA by multiplex PCR. Genomic DNA extracted from each cell subset was distributed evenly over all wells of several immunoSEQ 96-well plates, and each plate served as one replicate. For sorted subsets, each replicate PCR was loaded with about 0.2 ug genomic DNA, equivalent to about 30,000 T cell genomes. The purified libraries were quantified using a Qubit 3.0 fluorometer, sized with a Bioanalyzer 2100, and then quantified again using the KAPA Library Quantification kit. A separate single-read 150-cycle Illumina NextSeq 550 flow cell was used to sequence each immunoSEQ 96-well plate. The source study handled its data this way. Because the immunoSEQ output included only junctional sequences and no quality scores, the filtering could not be the same as the filtering used for full-length reads. Sequences were annotated with PyIR, a Python wrapper for IgBLAST v1.9, using IMGT germline references to assign V/J genes and CDR3. Reads were removed for weak V/J assignments (E-value above 1e-6), missing CDR3, stop codons, out-of-frame junctions, or ambiguous translated residues. V3J clonotypes were defined by identical inferred V gene, J gene, and CDR3 amino acid sequence. The percentage overlap between two repertoires was calculated by dividing the number of shared unique clonotypes by the size of the smaller repertoire. Richness of each repertoire was evaluated using RTK rarefaction, the Chao1 estimator, and Recon v2.1 estimates of unobserved clonotypes. Generation probabilities for all TCRbeta clonotypes obtained by the gDNA method from a handful of donors were computed using OLGA. Held by TCRdb, this immuneACCESS table contains in-frame sequences only and omits some clones. Under half of the omission traces to an unresolved V gene where checked; the cause of the rest is unknown. The V and J calls and the clone size are those of that table, but D and trimming were determined from the DNA. For this sample there are some 1.1 million clones; approximately 77% appear just once. The ten largest account for roughly 0.83% of the sample.

Rearrangement joined TRBV18 to TRBJ1-2; the central 12 bases match TRBD1. Sequencing used memory CD4+ T cells from PBMCs. The sample's cell subset or site label is to be understood as: CD45RA-negative fraction. The clonotype was recovered from a man younger than 35 in good health. Some clones in this sample may be carry-over from other donors' samples. Read as DNA, the sequence is TGTGCCAGCTCACCCCGGGACAGGGGGCGTCTAACTATGGGCTACACCTTC. This sequence encodes CASSPRDRGRLTMGYTF.